The 18 T cell receptor beta chains presented below share a single source sample, sequenced in a study of a mutant IDH1 vaccine in newly diagnosed glioma. These receptors have no known antigen. Assay used: immunoSEQ multiplex PCR; TCRdb lists only in-frame clones, some missing. The sample yields around 60,000 clones, approximately 85% seen once. Sample time point: week 23, last vaccination. Topical imiquimod accompanied each vaccine dose, which consisted of 300 ug of mutant IDH1 20-mer peptide. Sequencing was performed on PBMCs, taken from a glioma patient whose treatment included an IDH1 peptide vaccine. The receptors stem from a man aged 25 to 40 with glioma.

The chain couples TRBV7-9 to TRBJ2-1, with TRBD1 as a possible D gene (6 bases). The CDR3 contains 13 residues. The V end lost 4 bases, the J end lost 5 bases, and 9 bases lay between the germline ends. In germline, CDR1 is SEHNR, CDR2 FQNEAQ (reference sequence). DNA of the CDR3: TGTGCCAGCAGCTGGGGACACAACAATGAGCAGTTCTTC. Its protein product is CASSWGHNNEQFF. Looking up the rest from reference TRBV7-9 and TRBJ2-1 gives the full variable domain: DTGVSQNPRHKITKRGQNVTFRCDPISEHNRLYWYRQTLGQGPEFLTYFQNEAQLEKSRLLSDRFSAERPKGSFSTLEIQRTEQGDSAMYLCASSWGHNNEQFFGPGTRLTVL.

The chain employs TRBV29-1 and TRBJ2-3; D gene unclear. Germline lookup yields CDR1 SQVTM and CDR2 ANQGSEA. This CDR3 is built from 15 residues. Trimming removed 8 bases from V and 2 bases from J, with 20 bases in between. The CDR3 bases are TGCAGCTTCCGCGATCTCACGGCCTACACAGATACGCAGTATTTT. Its translation: CSFRDLTAYTDTQYF.

The genes are TRBV5-1 and TRBJ2-7; TRBD1 aligns across 8 bases. Germline CDR1 is SGHRS and CDR2 is YFSETQ. CDR3 length equals 16 residues. V was clipped by 1 base and J by 7 bases; unmatched bases: 13. In DNA form, the CDR3 reads TGCGCCAGCAGCTTGCCGGACAGGGCGATGAGGACGGAGCAGTACTTC. It translates to CASSLPDRAMRTEQYF.

The CDR3 DNA is TGCGCCAGCAGAATGCATTTCGGGGTCCTCTATGGCTACACCTTC. The encoded protein is CASRMHFGVLYGYTF. The chain links TRBV5-1 to TRBJ1-2, with no clear D. V was trimmed by 5 bases and J by 4 bases, leaving 18 bases between them. Germline-derived CDR1 and CDR2 are SGHRS and YFSETQ. This CDR3 spans 15 amino acids.

The chain combines TRBV16 with TRBJ1-6; D remains unclear. Germline V gene sequence: CDR1 KGHSY, CDR2 FQNENV. The CDR3 totals 14 residues. Trimming cost V 3 bases and J 1 base, with 4 bases left between them. CDR3 loop: CASSQGSYNSPLHF. The CDR3 DNA reads as TGTGCCAGCAGCCAGGGATCCTATAATTCACCCCTCCACTTT. The whole variable domain, filled in from reference TRBV16 and TRBJ1-6, reads GEEVAQTPKHLVRGEGQKAKLYCAPIKGHSYVFWYQQVLKNEFKFLISFQNENVFDETGMPKERFSAKCLPNSPCSLEIQATKLEDSAVYFCASSQGSYNSPLHFGNGTRLTVT.

The chain uses TRBV5-1 and TRBJ2-3; TRBD2 is a possible D gene (6 bases). The V gene lost 0 bases and the J gene lost 0 bases, with 11 bases spanning the gap. The CDR3 consists of 16 residues. The germline gives CDR1 SGHRS, CDR2 YFSETQ. The chain's CDR3 is CASSLVRGGSTDTQYF. The CDR3 DNA follows: TGCGCCAGCAGCTTGGTGCGGGGCGGTAGCACAGATACGCAGTATTTT.

V usage is TRBV7-9 and J usage is TRBJ1-6; D remains unclear. The germline V and J ends were trimmed by 5 bases and 8 bases, with 10 bases remaining between them. The CDR3 sequence is 13 residues long. CDR1 is SEHNR and CDR2 is FQNEAQ in the germline V gene (reference sequence). CDR3 sequence (DNA): TGTGCCAGCAGCGTCCAACGGGATTCACCCCTCCACTTT. Amino acid sequence: CASSVQRDSPLHF.

J is TRBJ2-5 and V is TRBV7-2, with 9 bases identical to TRBD2. This CDR3 is 18 amino acids long. Germline-derived CDR1 and CDR2 are SGHTA and FQGNSA. Unmatched junction bases numbered 9, after V lost 1 base and J lost 0 bases. CDR3 bases: TGTGCCAGCAGCTTAGTGCTAGCTAGCGGGGTCCACCAAGAGACCCAGTACTTC. It specifies CASSLVLASGVHQETQYF. The variable domain in full, completed from reference TRBV7-2 and TRBJ2-5, reads GAGVSQSPSNKVTEKGKDVELRCDPISGHTALYWYRQSLGQGLEFLIYFQGNSAPDKSGLPSDRFSAERTGGSVSTLTIQRTQQEDSAVYLCASSLVLASGVHQETQYFGPGTRLLVL.

The chain carries TRBV4-1 and TRBJ2-2; possibly TRBD2 for D (5 bases). Germline lookup yields CDR1 MGHRA and CDR2 YSYEKL. Trimming removed 2 bases at V and 4 bases at J, with 23 bases between. The CDR3 sequence is 19 residues long. DNA for the CDR3: TGCGCCAGCAGCCAATCCTCACTTCGCCTAGCAGGAGTCACCGGGGAGCTGTTTTTT. Translating it yields CASSQSSLRLAGVTGELFF.

This rearrangement joins TRBV2 to TRBJ2-7, with D unclear. This CDR3 region has 13 residues. Deletions cut 4 bases from V and 3 bases from J, with 10 bases between. Germline V lookup: CDR1 SNHLY, CDR2 FYNNEI. The CDR3 protein is CASSGTHHYEQYF. CDR3 DNA: TGTGCCAGCAGTGGGACCCATCACTACGAGCAGTACTTC.

The rearrangement uses TRBV7-7 and TRBJ2-5; D is perhaps TRBD1 (6 bases). Near its end, the DNA agrees better with TRBJ2-7, so the J call may be wrong. Germline V gene sequence: CDR1 SSHAT, CDR2 FNYEAQ (reference sequence). The CDR3 is made up of 17 amino acids. In DNA form, the CDR3 reads TGTGCCAGCAGCTTATATCCTCCAGGGGATTATATCGACGAGCAGTACTTC. Amino acids: CASSLYPPGDYIDEQYF.

This clone was seen a single time. The J gene is TRBJ1-4, the V gene TRBV5-5; no clear D. V shed 5 bases and J shed 0 bases, with 11 bases lying between them. Germline CDR1 and CDR2: SGHKS and YYEKEE (reference sequence). The CDR3 sequence is 15 residues long. The chain's CDR3 is CASSGRPATNEKLFF. The DNA of the CDR3 is TGTGCCAGCAGTGGACGACCCGCAACTAATGAAAAACTGTTTTTT.

CDR3 protein: CASSYKQSNEKLFF. The CDR3 nucleotides are TGTGCCAGCAGTTACAAACAGTCTAATGAAAAACTGTTTTTT. This rearrangement joins TRBV6-5 to TRBJ1-4; the D is unclear. V was pared by 2 bases and J by 3 bases, with 7 bases between. This CDR3 spans 14 amino acids. Per the germline V gene, CDR1 is MNHEY and CDR2 is SVGAGI.

This clone was seen a few times. The chain carries TRBV15 and TRBJ1-4; possible D gene TRBD1, 5 bases. V was clipped by 0 bases and J by 8 bases, with 16 bases between them. The germline gives CDR1 LNHNV, CDR2 YYDKDF (reference sequence). The CDR3 has 16 residues. As DNA, the CDR3 is TGTGCCACCAGCAGAGATAGGGGTCGAGGTGACGAAAAACTGTTTTTT. Its translation is CATSRDRGRGDEKLFF. Based on the CDR3 plus reference TRBV15 and TRBJ1-4, the full variable domain is DAMVIQNPRYQVTQFGKPVTLSCSQTLNHNVMYWYQQKSSQAPKLLFHYYDKDFNNEADTPDNFQSRRPNTSFCFLDIRSPGLGDTAMYLCATSRDRGRGDEKLFFGSGTQLSVL.

This clone came up a few times. J is TRBJ1-5 and V is TRBV27; D is unresolved. V lost 2 bases and J lost 4, with 6 bases in between. This CDR3 has 13 amino acids. CDR1 is MNHEY, CDR2 SMNVEV, per germline (reference sequence). The CDR3 DNA is TGTGCCAGCAGTTTAACTCTAAATCAGCCCCAGCATTTT. It translates to CASSLTLNQPQHF.

The rearrangement joins TRBV10-2 to TRBJ1-6; D is possibly TRBD1 (6 bases). Germline V gives CDR1 WSHSY, CDR2 SAAADI. V lost 8 bases to trimming and J lost 9 bases, with 17 bases between them. The CDR3 spans 14 residues. DNA for the CDR3: TGCGCCAGCTACCACCTCGCAGGGGCTTCACCCCTCCACTTT. Its translation is CASYHLAGASPLHF.

The chain combines TRBV6-5 with TRBJ2-7; possibly TRBD1 for D (6 bases). This CDR3 spans 14 amino acids. Looked up from germline, CDR1 is MNHEY and CDR2 is SVGAGI. The V and J ends lost 5 bases and 1 base respectively, with 12 bases between them. The CDR3 reads CASSHDRQSYEQYF. CDR3 coding DNA: TGTGCCAGCAGTCACGACAGGCAGTCCTACGAGCAGTACTTC.

This clone was detected a few times. The V and J genes are TRBV28 and TRBJ1-1; unclear D gene. V lost 10 bases and J 8 bases, leaving 20 bases between the germline ends. Germline V CDR1 and CDR2: MDHEN, SYDVKM. The CDR3 length is 13 residues. The CDR3 coding sequence is TGTGCCACCCACCGGCGGCGTTTCGTGGAAGCTTTCTTT. Translated: CATHRRRFVEAFF.